This T cell receptor (beta chain) was documented in a study of patients and donors after allogeneic stem cell transplantation. V dropped 3 bases and J dropped 4 bases, with 15 bases sitting between them. This CDR3 has 15 amino acids. Germline-derived CDR1 and CDR2 are LGHNA and YNFKEQ. This clonotype was seen only a few times. TCRdb recomputed calls from the RT-PCR reads with MiXCR, one row per CDR3 protein. The repertoire holds about 960,000 distinct CDR3 sequences, with 15% to 20% as singletons. The TCR comes from a human donor who was either an allogeneic HSCT recipient or a stem cell or donor lymphocyte infusion donor (not recorded which). It is not recorded whose cells these are; they may come from a transplant donor. The V call is TRBV4-2, the J call TRBJ1-1; no clear D gene. Sequencing input: blood, either unsorted or a sorted T cell fraction (not recorded which). CDR3: CASSHASDGSTEAFF. The CDR3 nucleotides are TGTGCCAGCAGCCATGCCTCAGATGGTAGCACTGAAGCTTTCTTT.